The clone carrying this T cell receptor beta chain was detected once. The repertoire was sequenced with immunoSEQ multiplex PCR; TCRdb's copy has only in-frame clones and lacks some. The table has approximately 54,000 clones, about 92% seen once. This specimen comes from a study of cytomegalovirus exposure and HLA in healthy donors. Material: PBMCs. This clonotype was obtained from a woman aged 18-30 years in good health and CMV-seropositive.

The CDR3 sequence is CASSSQGNEQYF. In DNA, the CDR3 is TGTGCCAGCAGCTCCCAGGGGAATGAGCAGTACTTC. The chain employs TRBV7-6 and TRBJ2-7, with D tentatively TRBD1 (6 bases). Germline V gives CDR1 SGHVS, CDR2 FNYEAQ. Trimming left V 4 bases short and J 7 bases short, with 11 bases between. The CDR3 is 12 amino acids.